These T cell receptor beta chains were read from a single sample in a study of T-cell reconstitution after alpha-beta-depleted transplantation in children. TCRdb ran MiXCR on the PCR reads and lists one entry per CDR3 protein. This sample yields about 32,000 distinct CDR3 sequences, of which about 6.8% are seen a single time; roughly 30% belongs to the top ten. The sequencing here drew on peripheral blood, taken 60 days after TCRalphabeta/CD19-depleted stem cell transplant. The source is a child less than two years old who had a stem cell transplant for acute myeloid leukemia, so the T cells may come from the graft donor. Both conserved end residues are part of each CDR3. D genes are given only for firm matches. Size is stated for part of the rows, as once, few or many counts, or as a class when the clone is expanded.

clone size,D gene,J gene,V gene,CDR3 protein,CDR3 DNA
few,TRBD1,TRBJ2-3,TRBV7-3,CASSWTGATDTQYF,TGTGCCAGCAGCTGGACAGGCGCCACAGATACGCAGTATTTT
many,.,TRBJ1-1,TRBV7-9,CASTLGNTEAFF,TGTGCCAGCACCCTCGGTAACACTGAAGCTTTCTTT
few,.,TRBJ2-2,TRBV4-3,CASSQEGLALNTGELFF,TGCGCCAGCAGCCAAGAAGGGCTAGCCTTGAACACCGGGGAGCTGTTTTTT
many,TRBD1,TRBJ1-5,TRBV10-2,CASRQGSNQPQHF,TGCGCCAGCAGACAGGGGTCCAATCAGCCCCAGCATTTT
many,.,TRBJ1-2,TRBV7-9,CASSSFPGLPYGYTF,TGTGCCAGCAGTTCTTTCCCGGGACTTCCCTATGGCTACACCTTC
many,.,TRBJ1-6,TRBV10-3,CAISDRPYNSPLHF,TGTGCCATCAGTGATCGGCCTTATAATTCACCCCTCCACTTT
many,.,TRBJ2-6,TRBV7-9,CASSFISRSGANVLTF,TGTGCCAGCAGCTTCATTTCCCGTTCTGGGGCCAACGTCCTGACTTTC
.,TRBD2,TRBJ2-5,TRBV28,CASSFLAGTAGTQYF,TGTGCCAGCAGTTTTCTAGCGGGTACCGCGGGGACCCAGTACTTC
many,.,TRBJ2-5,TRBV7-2,CASSQPGETQYF,TGTGCCAGCAGCCAACCGGGAGAGACCCAGTACTTC
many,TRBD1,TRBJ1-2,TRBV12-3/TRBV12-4,CASRPSGQGRSGYTF,TGTGCCAGCAGACCCTCCGGACAGGGGCGCTCGGGCTACACCTTC
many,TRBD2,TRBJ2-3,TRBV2,CASSENASGRPTQYF,TGTGCCAGCAGTGAAAATGCTAGCGGGAGACCTACGCAGTATTTT
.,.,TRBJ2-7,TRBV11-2,CASSLGWSYEQYF,TGTGCCAGCAGCTTAGGCTGGTCCTACGAGCAGTACTTC
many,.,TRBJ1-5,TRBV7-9,CASSSGNQPQHF,TGTGCCAGCAGCTCCGGCAATCAGCCCCAGCATTTT
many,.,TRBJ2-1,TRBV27,CASSGAGPYNEQFF,TGTGCCAGCAGTGGGGCGGGACCCTACAATGAGCAGTTCTTC
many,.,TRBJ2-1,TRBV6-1,CASSGTHHPYNEQFF,TGTGCCAGCAGTGGGACACATCACCCTTACAATGAGCAGTTCTTC
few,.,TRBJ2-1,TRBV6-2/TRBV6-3,CASRLHSGYSYNEQFF,TGTGCCAGCAGATTACATAGCGGATACTCCTACAATGAGCAGTTCTTC
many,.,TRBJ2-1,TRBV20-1,CSAKSGYEQFF,TGCAGTGCTAAATCGGGTTATGAGCAGTTCTTC
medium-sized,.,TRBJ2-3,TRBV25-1,CASSEFFQTSTDTQYF,TGTGCCAGCAGTGAATTCTTCCAGACTAGCACAGATACGCAGTATTTT
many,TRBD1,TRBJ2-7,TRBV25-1,CATQGGSSSYEQYF,TGTGCCACCCAAGGGGGCAGTAGCTCCTACGAGCAGTACTTC
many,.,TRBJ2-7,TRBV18,CASSPIESYEQYF,TGTGCCAGCTCACCAATAGAATCCTACGAGCAGTACTTC
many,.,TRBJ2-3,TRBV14,CASSPWPPTQYF,TGTGCCAGCAGCCCTTGGCCGCCTACGCAGTATTTT
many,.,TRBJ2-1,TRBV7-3,CASSLNAGPLIEQFF,TGTGCCAGCAGCTTAAATGCCGGCCCCCTAATTGAGCAGTTCTTC
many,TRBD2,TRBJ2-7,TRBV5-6,CASSLTSGGASYEQYF,TGTGCCAGCAGCTTGACTAGCGGGGGGGCTTCCTACGAGCAGTACTTC
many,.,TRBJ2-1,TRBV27,CASSFGGSYNEQFF,TGTGCCAGCAGTTTTGGCGGATCCTACAATGAGCAGTTCTTC
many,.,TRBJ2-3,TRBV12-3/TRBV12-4,CASTPGRFTDTQYF,TGTGCCAGCACCCCGGGGCGCTTTACAGATACGCAGTATTTT
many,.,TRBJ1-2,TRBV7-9,CASSLPREGSRYGYTF,TGTGCCAGCAGCTTACCGCGGGAGGGATCCCGCTATGGCTACACCTTC
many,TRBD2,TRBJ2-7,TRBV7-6,CASSLGISNSGRASYEQYF,TGTGCCAGCAGCTTAGGGATTAGTAATAGCGGGAGGGCCTCCTACGAGCAGTACTTC
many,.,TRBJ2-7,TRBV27,CASSLRVLGSFHEQYF,TGTGCCAGCAGTTTAAGAGTACTCGGGAGTTTTCACGAGCAGTACTTC
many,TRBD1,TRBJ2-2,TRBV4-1,CASSQESGDREDKSTGELFF,TGCGCCAGCAGCCAAGAGTCGGGGGACAGGGAGGACAAAAGCACCGGGGAGCTGTTTTTT
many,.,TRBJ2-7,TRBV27,CASSLDANDGHEQYF,TGTGCCAGCAGCCTCGACGCAAATGATGGCCACGAGCAGTACTTC
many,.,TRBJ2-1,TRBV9,CASSPGGPGEQFF,TGTGCCAGCAGCCCCGGGGGGCCGGGTGAGCAGTTCTTC